The entry that follows covers one T cell receptor beta chain sequence. What it binds is unknown. Treatment indicated: oral pan-JAK inhibitor, 5-10 mg twice daily. Following RNA extraction, reverse transcription yielded cDNA that acted as the sequencing template. Libraries were prepared by immunoSEQ multiplex PCR; TCRdb keeps only in-frame clonotypes and omits some of them. Of approximately 200,000 clones detected, more than 55% appear once; the ten largest clones hold around 3%. This record comes from a study of CD8+ T cells in alopecia areata. Across the whole study: Tofacitinib administration to treated patients was oral, at 5 to 10 mg twice daily. A 6-month off-drug phase came after tofacitinib, which had lasted 6 to 18 months. General observations from the study: Uncertainty about whether baseline CD8+ expansion is linked to response remains, with one nonresponder. Lesional scalp, notably in alopecia totalis/universalis, had clonality above that of normal scalp.

The sequence came from a human donor with alopecia areata. The sequenced sample was CD4+ T cells sorted from blood, obtained at week 4, from a patient treated with tofacitinib.

In nucleotides, the CDR3 is TGCGCCAGCAGCCTACACCGGGACCGCTCCTATGGCTACACCTTC. This translates into CASSLHRDRSYGYTF. The V call is TRBV5-1, the J call TRBJ1-2, with D possibly matching TRBD1 (5 bases). CDR3 length: 15 amino acids. Per germline, CDR1 SGHRS and CDR2 YFSETQ. V lost 4 bases, J lost 4 bases, and 17 bases lay in between.